The next 29 T cell receptor beta chains were all read from a single sample in a study of cytomegalovirus exposure and HLA in healthy donors. PCR employed 60 Vbeta and 13 Jbeta primers. Clones were sequenced by immunoSEQ multiplex PCR, and TCRdb holds only the in-frame ones, with some missing. The table shows about 160,000 clones, with approximately 81% occurring only once. The sequencing sample was made of PBMCs. The receptor set was obtained from a woman younger than 45 in good health and CMV-seropositive.

The J gene is TRBJ1-3, the V gene TRBV28; D not certain. This CDR3 has 15 amino acids. The V end lost 1 base, the J end lost 3 bases, and 10 bases lay between the germline ends. Germline values: CDR1 MDHEN, CDR2 SYDVKM. This CDR3 is CASSLLRSIGNTIYF. CDR3 DNA: TGTGCCAGCAGTTTATTACGGAGTATTGGAAACACCATATATTTT. Full variable domain (remainder filled in from reference TRBV28 and TRBJ1-3): DVKVTQSSRYLVKRTGEKVFLECVQDMDHENMFWYRQDPGLGLRLIYFSYDVKMKEKGDIPEGYSVSREKKERFSLILESASTNQTSMYLCASSLLRSIGNTIYFGEGSWLTVV.

The genes are TRBV10-2 and TRBJ1-5; no clear D. Germline V gives CDR1 WSHSY, CDR2 SAAADI. Trimming took off 6 bases at V and 4 bases at J, with 16 bases between the two ends. The CDR3 contains 15 residues. As DNA, the CDR3 is TGCGCCAGCAGCCCGATAACATTAGCAAATCAGCCCCAGCATTTT. Translating it yields CASSPITLANQPQHF.

The chain links TRBV10-3 to TRBJ1-1; the D gene is possibly TRBD1 (5 bases). The germline gives CDR1 ENHRY, CDR2 SYGVKD. The V gene lost 8 bases and the J gene lost 4 bases, with 14 bases spanning the gap. This CDR3 is 13 amino acids long. This CDR3 is CAIQGGGITEAFF. The CDR3, as DNA: TGTGCCATCCAAGGCGGGGGGATCACTGAAGCTTTCTTT.

This sequence joins TRBV5-4 and TRBJ2-3; perhaps TRBD2 as D (6 bases). The CDR3 loop spans 16 amino acids. The V and J ends lost 1 base and 3 bases respectively, with 15 bases between them. Germline V gene sequence: CDR1 SGHNT, CDR2 YYREEE (reference sequence). In DNA form, the CDR3 reads TGTGCCAGCAGCTTGCACGCGGGGTCAAGTACAGATACGCAGTATTTT. Translation: CASSLHAGSSTDTQYF.

This sequence joins TRBV4-2 and TRBJ2-1, with 9 bases fitting TRBD1. This CDR3 has 16 amino acids. From germline, CDR1 is LGHNA and CDR2 YNFKEQ. J lost 1 base, V lost 4 bases, and 5 bases had no gene match. CDR3 region: CASSLGQGSSYNEQFF. CDR3 coding DNA: TGTGCCAGCAGCCTCGGACAGGGGTCATCCTACAATGAGCAGTTCTTC.

The chain couples TRBV7-6 to TRBJ1-1; D is ambiguous. V lost 5 bases, J lost 6 bases, and 13 bases lay in between. The length of the CDR3 is 13 residues. Looked up from germline, CDR1 is SGHVS and CDR2 is FNYEAQ. DNA of the CDR3: TGTGCCAGCAGCGCGGTGGGAGGCCCTGAAGCTTTCTTT. Encoded protein: CASSAVGGPEAFF.

This CDR3 reads CAIAGLVYNEQFF. CDR3 DNA sequence: TGTGCCATAGCGGGACTAGTTTATAATGAGCAGTTCTTC. The chain employs TRBV10-3 and TRBJ2-1; 8 bases are shared with TRBD2. The CDR3 is made up of 13 amino acids. V gave up 9 bases and J gave up 7 bases; unmatched junction bases: 8. Germline assignment: CDR1 ENHRY and CDR2 SYGVKD.

The CDR3 coding sequence is TGTGCCAGCAGGATTTTAAACAGGGAGGGCTACACCTTC. Protein: CASRILNREGYTF. The chain recombines TRBV6-5 with TRBJ1-2; possible D gene TRBD1, 6 bases. The V and J ends lost 6 bases and 8 bases respectively, with 16 bases between them. Germline V gives CDR1 MNHEY, CDR2 SVGAGI. This CDR3 region has 13 residues.

The chain employs TRBV6-5 and TRBJ2-1; 11 bases agree with TRBD2. The CDR3 contains 15 residues. J was trimmed by 2 bases and V by 7 bases; bases with no gene match: 4. Germline V gives CDR1 MNHEY, CDR2 SVGAGI. CDR3 DNA: TGTGCCAGCAAGCTACTAGCGGGGGCCTACAATGAGCAGTTCTTC. Translating gives CASKLLAGAYNEQFF.

The V call is TRBV7-9, the J call TRBJ2-7; the D is unclear. V shed 9 bases and J shed 2 bases, with 20 bases lying between them. The CDR3 runs 15 residues. Looked up from germline, CDR1 is SEHNR and CDR2 is FQNEAQ (reference sequence). The CDR3 spells CASTQPKTFPYEQYF. Written as DNA, the CDR3 is TGTGCCAGTACCCAACCAAAGACATTCCCCTACGAGCAGTACTTC.

In the case of this clone: Additional DNA sequences in this sample encode the identical CDR3. The rearrangement uses TRBV2 and TRBJ2-5, with D maybe TRBD1 (6 bases). This CDR3 contains 15 residues. From germline, CDR1 is SNHLY and CDR2 FYNNEI. Between the trimmed V and J ends, which lost 4 bases and 1 base, there was a span of 13 bases. This CDR3 reads CASSAPTGPQETQYF. For the CDR3, the DNA is TGTGCCAGCAGTGCGCCAACAGGGCCCCAAGAGACCCAGTACTTC.

V gene TRBV7-9 combines with J gene TRBJ1-4; TRBD1 matches at 7 bases. CDR1 is SEHNR and CDR2 is FQNEAQ in the germline V gene (reference sequence). The V gene end was trimmed by 5 bases and the J gene end by 5 bases; junction bases not matched to a gene: 8. The CDR3 consists of 15 residues. This chain's CDR3 is CASSHRQGPNEKLFF. As DNA, the CDR3 is TGTGCCAGCAGCCACAGACAGGGACCAAATGAAAAACTGTTTTTT.

V usage is TRBV18 and J usage is TRBJ1-2; perhaps TRBD1 as D (5 bases). Trimming removed 5 bases from V and 3 bases from J, with 10 bases in between. The CDR3 consists of 13 residues. Germline V gene lookup returns CDR1 KGHSH and CDR2 LQKENI. The CDR3 spells CASSNRDYYGYTF. For the CDR3, the DNA is TGTGCCAGCTCAAACCGGGACTACTATGGCTACACCTTC.

V is TRBV30 and J is TRBJ1-2; D is perhaps TRBD1 (6 bases). The germline gives CDR1 GTSNPN, CDR2 SVGIG (reference sequence). The CDR3 spans 12 residues. Trimming removed 7 bases from V and 7 bases from J, with 16 bases in between. For the CDR3, the DNA is TGTGCCTTGCCCAGGGGCGGTATTGGCTACACCTTC. Its protein product is CALPRGGIGYTF.

V is TRBV4-3 and J is TRBJ1-1, with D possibly being TRBD1 (6 bases). CDR3 length: 16 amino acids. Trimming cost V 4 bases and J 4 bases, with 19 bases left between them. The V gene's germline CDR1 is LGHNA and CDR2 YSLEER. The CDR3 region is CASSPLNRVEGTEAFF. The CDR3 region has the DNA TGCGCCAGCAGCCCATTGAACAGGGTCGAGGGCACTGAAGCTTTCTTT.

This clone was counted between two and nine times. Other DNA sequences from this sample encode an identical CDR3 as well. The gene calls are TRBV5-1 and TRBJ2-5; perhaps TRBD1 as D (6 bases). The CDR3 contains 13 residues. CDR1 and CDR2 (germline): SGHRS, YFSETQ. The V end was cut by 0 bases, the J end by 4 bases, with 7 bases between. This CDR3 is CASSLEGGETQYF. The CDR3 DNA sequence: TGCGCCAGCAGCTTGGAAGGGGGAGAGACCCAGTACTTC.

The CDR3 DNA sequence: TGTGCCAGCAGCTTGTCGGGGAGCTCCTATAATTCACCCCTCCACTTT. Translation: CASSLSGSSYNSPLHF. This chain joins TRBV5-5 and TRBJ1-6; the D is unclear. Germline V gene lookup returns CDR1 SGHKS and CDR2 YYEKEE (reference sequence). This CDR3 comprises 16 residues. V lost 1 base and J lost 0, with 8 bases in between. The variable domain in full, with the rest retrieved from reference TRBV5-5 and TRBJ1-6, is DAGVTQSPTHLIKTRGQQVTLRCSPISGHKSVSWYQQVLGQGPQFIFQYYEKEERGRGNFPDRFSARQFPNYSSELNVNALLLGDSALYLCASSLSGSSYNSPLHFGNGTRLTVT.

In DNA form, the CDR3 reads TGTGCCAGCAGCCGCCGGGACAGGAACACTGAAGCTTTCTTT. This translates into CASSRRDRNTEAFF. V and J are TRBV5-8 and TRBJ1-1; 7 bases match TRBD1. Germline CDR1 SGHTS, CDR2 YDEGEE. V shed 4 bases, J shed 1 base, and the junction held 4 bases outside the gene matches. The CDR3 consists of 14 residues.

This clone was found once. The CDR3 DNA reads as TGTGCCAGCAGTTATGGGACGGGACAGGGAAACTATGGCTACACCTTC. Its translation is CASSYGTGQGNYGYTF. The genes are TRBV6-5 and TRBJ1-2; 9 bases are a match to TRBD1. CDR1 is MNHEY, CDR2 SVGAGI, per germline. With 3 bases clipped from V and 2 bases from J, the junction kept 7 bases outside the gene matches. The CDR3 totals 16 residues.

The chain carries TRBV10-3 and TRBJ2-5; D perhaps matches TRBD1 (6 bases). Trimming removed 8 bases at V and 2 bases at J, with 21 bases between. Per germline, CDR1 ENHRY and CDR2 SYGVKD. The CDR3 sequence is 16 residues long. The CDR3 spells CAIGLSGQSLQETQYF. In nucleotides, the CDR3 is TGTGCCATCGGGCTTTCTGGACAGTCCCTACAAGAGACCCAGTACTTC.

The gene calls are TRBV5-1 and TRBJ2-5; maybe TRBD2 (7 bases). The CDR3 is 14 amino acids. Looked up from germline, CDR1 is SGHRS and CDR2 is YFSETQ. V lost 4 bases and J lost 4, with 14 bases in between. The CDR3 region is CASSRGAKGETQYF. The CDR3 DNA sequence: TGCGCCAGCAGCCGGGGGGCAAAGGGAGAGACCCAGTACTTC.

This rearrangement joins TRBV6-4 to TRBJ1-1; tentatively, D is TRBD1 (5 bases). CDR3 length: 13 amino acids. The V gene's germline CDR1 is MRHNA and CDR2 SNTAGT. Trimming removed 9 bases from V and 4 bases from J, with 15 bases in between. The CDR3 reads CARVGEGSTEAFF. The CDR3 DNA is TGTGCCAGAGTGGGGGAGGGAAGCACTGAAGCTTTCTTT.

The CDR3 DNA sequence: TGTGCCAGCAGCTACAGACTAGCGGGGGGGCTGGAGACCCAGTACTTC. As protein: CASSYRLAGGLETQYF. The chain couples TRBV5-6 to TRBJ2-5; the match to TRBD2 covers 14 bases. Germline CDR1 and CDR2: SGHDT and YYEEEE. Losses at the gene ends were 3 bases for V and 5 bases for J; bases not matched to a gene: 6. CDR3 length: 16 residues.

This sequence joins TRBV10-3 and TRBJ2-7, with 7 nucleotides matching TRBD1. V was pared by 2 bases and J by 3 bases, with 4 bases of the junction left unmatched. The CDR3 has 14 residues. CDR1 and CDR2 from the germline V gene are ENHRY and SYGVKD. The CDR3 DNA follows: TGTGCCATCAGTGAGAGGGACAGCAGCTACGAGCAGTACTTC. This codes for CAISERDSSYEQYF.

V is TRBV6-5 and J is TRBJ2-1, with 12 positions matching TRBD2. The CDR3 length is 15 residues. V was pared by 5 bases and J by 7 bases, with 6 bases of the junction left unmatched. CDR1 MNHEY and CDR2 SVGAGI come from the germline V gene. The CDR3 sequence is CASSLTTSGGNEQFF. DNA of the CDR3: TGTGCCAGCAGTCTTACGACTAGCGGGGGTAATGAGCAGTTCTTC.

The chain uses TRBV6-5 and TRBJ1-5, with a possible D match to TRBD1 (6 bases). Germline-derived CDR1 and CDR2 are MNHEY and SVGAGI. The CDR3 sequence is 14 residues long. V was shortened by 5 bases and J by 7 bases, with 15 bases between the two germline ends. The CDR3 nucleotides are TGTGCCAGCAGTCGACAGGCCGGCCGCCAGCCCCAGCATTTT. Amino acid sequence: CASSRQAGRQPQHF.

The V call is TRBV4-3, the J call TRBJ1-2, with a tentative D call TRBD1 (5 bases). Germline CDR1 LGHNA, CDR2 YSLEER. Trimming pared 1 base from V and 3 bases from J, leaving 12 bases between. The CDR3 length is 15 residues. CDR3 sequence reads: CASSQGGGDDYGYTF. The CDR3 nucleotides read TGCGCCAGCAGCCAAGGCGGGGGGGATGACTATGGCTACACCTTC.

The rearrangement uses TRBV13 and TRBJ1-2; weak D call: TRBD1 (5 bases). This CDR3 spans 13 amino acids. From germline, CDR1 is PRHDT and CDR2 FYEKMQ (reference sequence). V lost 3 bases and J lost 5, with 10 bases in between. CDR3 nucleotides: TGTGCCAGCAGCTTTGGGGGACTATATGGCTACACCTTC. This gives the protein CASSFGGLYGYTF.

The V call is TRBV25-1, the J call TRBJ1-3; D remains unclear. V was trimmed by 4 bases and J by 0 bases, leaving 7 bases between them. This CDR3 has 14 residues. In germline, CDR1 is MGHDK, CDR2 SYGVNS. This CDR3 reads CASSGGGSGNTIYF. CDR3 nucleotide sequence: TGTGCCAGCAGTGGCGGTGGCTCTGGAAACACCATATATTTT.